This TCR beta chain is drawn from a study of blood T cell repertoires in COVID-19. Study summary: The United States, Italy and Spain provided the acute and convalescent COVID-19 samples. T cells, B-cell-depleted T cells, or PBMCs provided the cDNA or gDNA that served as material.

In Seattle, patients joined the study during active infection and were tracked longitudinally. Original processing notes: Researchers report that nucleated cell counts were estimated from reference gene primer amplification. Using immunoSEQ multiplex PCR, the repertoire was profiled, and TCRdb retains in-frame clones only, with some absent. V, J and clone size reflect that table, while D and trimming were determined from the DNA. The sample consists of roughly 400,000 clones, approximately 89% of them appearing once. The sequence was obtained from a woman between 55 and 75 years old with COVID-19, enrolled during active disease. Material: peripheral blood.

CDR3 residues: CATRGLYEQYF. CDR3 nucleotide sequence: TGTGCCACCAGGGGACTGTACGAGCAGTACTTC. The V call is TRBV28, the J call TRBJ2-7, with D possibly being TRBD1 or TRBD2 (6 bases each). Trimming left V 10 bases short and J 4 bases short, with 11 bases between. Germline CDR1 reads MDHEN; CDR2 reads SYDVKM. The CDR3 totals 11 residues.